Ten or more counts support the clone carrying this T cell receptor (beta chain). Its antigen is not known. The entire patient cohort was treatment-naive prior to thyroid surgery. The data derive from a study of metastatic and nonmetastatic thyroid tumors. Turning to the study itself: The authors compared repertoires across blood and tumor or nodule tissue from malignant and benign thyroid patients.

Study-wide results and limits: In blood and tumor, TCR beta diversity was reportedly significantly higher in malignant thyroid tumors than in benign nodules.

Germline V lookup: CDR1 SGHNT, CDR2 YYREEE (reference sequence). The V end was cut by 0 bases, the J end by 0 bases, with 10 bases between. CDR3 length: 15 residues. Original methodology: CDR3 was compared across clinicopathological groups, and the resulting differences were used to build a distant-metastasis classifier for papillary thyroid cancer. TCRdb re-called the PCR reads through MiXCR. For this entry, the V and J calls and clone size follow TCRdb and not the study's own pipeline. The table lists roughly 19,000 clones, 22% of them singletons. Sequenced material: tumor tissue. The chain employs TRBV5-4 and TRBJ2-7; the D is unclear. The source of this sequence is a male donor with papillary thyroid cancer or a benign thyroid nodule (not recorded which). Some clones in this sample may be carry-over from other donors' samples. The CDR3 loop reads CASSLDFASSYEQYF. Written as DNA, the CDR3 is TGTGCCAGCAGCTTGGACTTTGCCTCCTCCTACGAGCAGTACTTC.